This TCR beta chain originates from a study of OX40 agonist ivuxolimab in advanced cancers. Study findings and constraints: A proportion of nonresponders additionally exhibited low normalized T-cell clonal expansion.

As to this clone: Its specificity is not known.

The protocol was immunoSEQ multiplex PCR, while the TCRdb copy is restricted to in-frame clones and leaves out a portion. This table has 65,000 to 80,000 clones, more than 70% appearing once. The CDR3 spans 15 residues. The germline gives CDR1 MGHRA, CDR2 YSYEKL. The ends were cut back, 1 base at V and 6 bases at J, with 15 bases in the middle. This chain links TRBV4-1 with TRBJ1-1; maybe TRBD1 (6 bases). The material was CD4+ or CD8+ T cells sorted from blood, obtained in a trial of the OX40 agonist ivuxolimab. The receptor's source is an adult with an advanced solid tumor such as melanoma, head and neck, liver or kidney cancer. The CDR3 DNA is TGCGCCAGCAGCCAAGTGACAGGTGGACACTCTGAAGCTTTCTTT. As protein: CASSQVTGGHSEAFF.